This entry concerns a single T cell receptor beta chain. Its antigen is unknown. These data are taken from a study of beta chain features in type 1 diabetes. Expressed TCRB transcripts were sequenced after all isolated RNA was converted to cDNA. Produced via immunoSEQ multiplex PCR; TCRdb's table is partial and in-frame only. Of tens of thousands of clones in the sample, about 65% were seen once. Every participating donor gave one draw, a heparinised blood sample averaging roughly 100 mL. The study, taken as a whole, reports: The similarity of naive, central memory and Treg TCRB repertoires appeared greater among patients than among healthy donors.

The germline CDR1 and CDR2 sequences are LGHNA and YSLEER. This CDR3 region has 15 residues. Trimming removed 4 bases from V and 4 bases from J, with 14 bases in between. The J gene is TRBJ2-1, the V gene TRBV4-3; tentatively, D is TRBD2 (6 bases). The specimen sequenced was Tregs from blood. The sequence derives from a woman in her twenties or thirties in good health. The CDR3 loop is CASSLGLALYNEQFF. CDR3 DNA: TGCGCCAGCAGCCTAGGCCTAGCGCTATACAATGAGCAGTTCTTC.